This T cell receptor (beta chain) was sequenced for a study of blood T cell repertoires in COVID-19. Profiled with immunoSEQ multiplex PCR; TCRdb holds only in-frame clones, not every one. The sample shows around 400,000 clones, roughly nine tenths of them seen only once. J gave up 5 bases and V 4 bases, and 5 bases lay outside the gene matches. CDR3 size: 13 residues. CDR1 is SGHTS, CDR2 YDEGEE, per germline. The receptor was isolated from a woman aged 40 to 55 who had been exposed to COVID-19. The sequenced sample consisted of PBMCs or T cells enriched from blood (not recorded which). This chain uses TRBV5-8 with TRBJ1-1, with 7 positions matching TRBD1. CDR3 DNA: TGTGCCAGCAGCCGGGGACAGAGAACTGAAGCTTTCTTT. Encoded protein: CASSRGQRTEAFF.